The next 4 T cell receptor beta chains were all read from a single sample in a study of PD-1 blockade in classical Hodgkin lymphoma. Measured with immunoSEQ multiplex PCR; TCRdb has only the in-frame clones, and not every one. Seen here are some 25,000 clones, 85% to 90% observed once, and the top ten hold roughly 6.8%. Each patient relapsed following autologous stem cell transplantation, and prior brentuximab vedotin exposure differed. After PBMCs were thawed, their CD8+ T cells were isolated by magnetic negative selection. The specimen was CD8+ T cells from blood, collected at baseline. The origin of the receptors is a human donor with classical Hodgkin lymphoma.

The chain has TRBV27 and TRBJ1-1, with D uncertain. Germline V gene data show CDR1 as MNHEY and CDR2 as SMNVEV (reference sequence). The CDR3 totals 16 residues. The germline V and J ends were trimmed by 3 bases and 0 bases, with 14 bases remaining between them. CDR3 in amino acids: CASSFSQDQMNTEAFF. CDR3 DNA: TGTGCCAGCAGTTTTTCCCAGGACCAAATGAACACTGAAGCTTTCTTT.

The V call is TRBV4-1, the J call TRBJ1-1; no reliable D call. Trimming took 3 bases from V and 3 from J, leaving 14 bases between them. The CDR3 spans 15 residues. Germline CDR1 reads MGHRA; CDR2 reads YSYEKL. The CDR3: CASSHGRNGDTEAFF. CDR3 sequence (DNA): TGCGCCAGCAGCCATGGGCGGAACGGCGACACTGAAGCTTTCTTT.

V usage is TRBV7-9 and J usage is TRBJ1-4; D gene uncertain. The CDR3 contains 12 residues. Germline V gene sequence: CDR1 SEHNR, CDR2 FQNEAQ (reference sequence). Trimming left V 3 bases short and J 8 bases short, with 7 bases between. CDR3 in DNA: TGTGCCAGCAGCTTGACGGAAGAAAAACTGTTTTTT. Translating gives CASSLTEEKLFF. Filled out from reference TRBV7-9 and TRBJ1-4, the complete variable domain reads DTGVSQNPRHKITKRGQNVTFRCDPISEHNRLYWYRQTLGQGPEFLTYFQNEAQLEKSRLLSDRFSAERPKGSFSTLEIQRTEQGDSAMYLCASSLTEEKLFFGSGTQLSVL.

J is TRBJ1-1 and V is TRBV5-1; 7 bases agree with TRBD1. Germline loops: CDR1 SGHRS, CDR2 YFSETQ. The CDR3 spans 15 residues. The V segment lost 5 bases and the J segment 0 bases; nucleotides outside the gene matches: 7. The CDR3 DNA reads as TGCGCCAGCAGAGGAAGACAGGGCATGAACACTGAAGCTTTCTTT. Encoded protein: CASRGRQGMNTEAFF. The variable domain in full, completed from reference TRBV5-1 and TRBJ1-1, reads KAGVTQTPRYLIKTRGQQVTLSCSPISGHRSVSWYQQTPGQGLQFLFEYFSETQRNKGNFPGRFSGRQFSNSRSEMNVSTLELGDSALYLCASRGRQGMNTEAFFGQGTRLTVV.